The 20 T cell receptor beta chains presented below share a single source sample, sequenced in a study of beta chain features in type 1 diabetes. Study outcomes and limitations: There was a moderate but significant shortening of TCRB CDR3s in all four CD4+ subsets of Type 1 diabetes patients.

Their recognized antigens are unknown. Sequenced material consisted of expressed TCRB transcripts (all of the isolated RNA was reverse transcribed). Using immunoSEQ multiplex PCR, the repertoire was profiled, and TCRdb retains in-frame clones only, with some absent. This table holds fewer than 350,000 clones, 15% found once. Sequenced input: naive CD4+ T cells from blood. The receptors originated from a man aged 18 to 35 with type 1 diabetes.

The CDR3 nucleotides read TGCGCCAGCAGCCGAGCGGGTAGCGGGGGAGAAGAGACCCAGTACTTC. It translates to CASSRAGSGGEETQYF. V is TRBV4-1 and J is TRBJ2-5, with 9 nucleotides matching TRBD2. Germline CDR1 is MGHRA and CDR2 is YSYEKL. V was pared by 4 bases and J by 3 bases, with 9 bases of the junction left unmatched. The CDR3 consists of 16 residues.

This clone came up a few times. This rearrangement joins TRBV27 to TRBJ1-2; tentatively, D is TRBD1 (6 bases). The CDR3 sequence is 15 residues long. Trimming left V 1 base short and J 5 bases short, with 14 bases between. Germline-derived CDR1 and CDR2 are MNHEY and SMNVEV (reference sequence). CDR3 bases: TGTGCCAGCAGTTTATTCTCTGGACAGTCGTATGGCTACACCTTC. Translation: CASSLFSGQSYGYTF.

The rearrangement joins TRBV4-2 to TRBJ2-1; 7 bases are shared with TRBD1. CDR3 length equals 15 residues. The V gene's germline CDR1 is LGHNA and CDR2 YNFKEQ. The J segment lost 7 bases and the V segment lost 8 bases, leaving 14 bases of the junction unmatched. This CDR3 is CASGQAELRGNEQFF. CDR3 DNA: TGTGCCAGCGGTCAGGCGGAGCTCAGGGGGAATGAGCAGTTCTTC.

This clone was found a few times. The chain has TRBV7-9 and TRBJ2-3; no clear D gene. Germline CDR1 and CDR2: SEHNR and FQNEAQ (reference sequence). This CDR3 spans 12 amino acids. V was trimmed by 1 base and J by 7 bases, leaving 6 bases between them. This chain's CDR3 is CASSLVGNTQYF. In DNA, the CDR3 is TGTGCCAGCAGCTTAGTGGGCAATACGCAGTATTTT.

This clone came up a few times. V and J are TRBV19 and TRBJ2-1, with no clear D. V dropped 0 bases and J dropped 2 bases, with 11 bases sitting between them. The CDR3 spans 16 residues. Germline lookup yields CDR1 LNHDA and CDR2 SQIVND (reference sequence). In DNA form, the CDR3 reads TGTGCCAGTAGTATAGAGAGGTCCTTAGCCTACAATGAGCAGTTCTTC. It yields the protein CASSIERSLAYNEQFF.

V and J are TRBV19 and TRBJ2-3, with TRBD2 identical over 10 bases. The germline V gene has CDR1 LNHDA and CDR2 SQIVND (reference sequence). V was pared by 3 bases and J by 6 bases, with 3 bases of the junction left unmatched. This CDR3 is 14 amino acids long. For the CDR3, the DNA is TGTGCCAGTAGTATCGAGCGGGGGGGCGATACGCAGTATTTT. Amino acids: CASSIERGGDTQYF.

This clone was picked up a small number of times. The genes are TRBV5-6 and TRBJ2-7; the D gene is possibly TRBD2 (5 bases). V was clipped by 3 bases and J by 4 bases, with 11 bases between them. From germline, CDR1 is SGHDT and CDR2 YYEEEE. The CDR3 runs to 13 residues. This CDR3 reads CASSSTTGYEQYF. CDR3 coding DNA: TGTGCCAGCAGCTCTACGACGGGATACGAGCAGTACTTC.

V gene TRBV30 combines with J gene TRBJ1-5; 8 bases are a match to TRBD1. The CDR3 has 14 residues. The trim removed 4 bases at V and 7 bases at J, leaving 9 bases unmatched. Germline CDR1 reads GTSNPN; CDR2 reads SVGIG (reference sequence). In DNA, the CDR3 is TGTGCCTGGACATTGCAGGGGGCTGGGCAGCCCCAGCATTTT. This sequence encodes CAWTLQGAGQPQHF.

V is TRBV5-4 and J is TRBJ2-7; TRBD1 matches at 8 bases. The CDR3 loop spans 14 amino acids. The ends lost 3 bases at V and 2 bases at J; junction bases unmatched: 4. Germline lookup yields CDR1 SGHNT and CDR2 YYREEE (reference sequence). CDR3 sequence: CASSSRTGTYEQYF. CDR3 DNA: TGTGCCAGCAGCTCACGGACAGGGACCTACGAGCAGTACTTC.

There are a few counts of this clone. The chain joins TRBV30 to TRBJ1-2; D call uncertain. Germline V gene data show CDR1 as GTSNPN and CDR2 as SVGIG (reference sequence). The CDR3 has 14 residues. V lost 3 bases to trimming and J lost 4 bases, with 15 bases between them. The CDR3 sequence is CAWRAAVSGYGYTF. The CDR3 coding sequence is TGTGCCTGGAGGGCCGCGGTATCGGGCTATGGCTACACCTTC.

This clone was counted a few times. V usage is TRBV28 and J usage is TRBJ1-5; D uncertain. V was shortened by 4 bases and J by 0 bases, with 13 bases between the two germline ends. The CDR3 totals 16 residues. Germline V gives CDR1 MDHEN, CDR2 SYDVKM. The CDR3 sequence: CASSSLDYYSNQPQHF. The CDR3 nucleotides are TGTGCCAGCAGTTCCTTGGACTATTATAGCAATCAGCCCCAGCATTTT.

The rearrangement links TRBV28 to TRBJ2-7; TRBD1 matches 10 bases. The CDR3 length is 13 residues. Germline V gene lookup returns CDR1 MDHEN and CDR2 SYDVKM. V trimming: 5 bases; J trimming: 7 bases; junction bases outside the gene matches: 5. Here the CDR3 DNA reads TGTGCCAGCAGTATCCCGGACAGGGGGGAGCAGTACTTC. Translated: CASSIPDRGEQYF.

A few counts support this clone. The chain links TRBV27 to TRBJ2-5, with 8 bases that match TRBD1. Germline V CDR1 and CDR2: MNHEY, SMNVEV (reference sequence). This CDR3 spans 14 amino acids. The junction had 3 bases not matched to a gene; V was cut back by 2 bases and J by 4 bases. The CDR3 nucleotides read TGTGCCAGCAGTTTAAAACAGGGGGTAGAGACCCAGTACTTC. It yields the protein CASSLKQGVETQYF.

The chain carries TRBV7-2 and TRBJ1-5; TRBD1 agrees at 12 bases. Trimming at V came to 5 bases and at J to 6 bases, leaving 8 bases not matched to a gene. The CDR3 totals 16 residues. Germline CDR1 reads SGHTA; CDR2 reads FQGNSA. The CDR3 sequence is CASSRSGTGGSQPQHF. The CDR3 DNA follows: TGTGCCAGCAGCCGGAGTGGGACAGGGGGCAGTCAGCCCCAGCATTTT. Full variable domain (outside the CDR3, taken from reference TRBV7-2 and TRBJ1-5): GAGVSQSPSNKVTEKGKDVELRCDPISGHTALYWYRQSLGQGLEFLIYFQGNSAPDKSGLPSDRFSAERTGGSVSTLTIQRTQQEDSAVYLCASSRSGTGGSQPQHFGDGTRLSIL.

The CDR3 DNA reads TGTGCCAGCAGTTTATGGGACTTGACTGAAGCTTTCTTT. It codes for CASSLWDLTEAFF. The chain has TRBV28 and TRBJ1-1; no firm D call. The CDR3 consists of 13 residues. V was trimmed by 0 bases and J by 5 bases, leaving 7 bases between them. The germline gives CDR1 MDHEN, CDR2 SYDVKM.

This clone turned up a few times. J is TRBJ1-1 and V is TRBV7-9; D is perhaps TRBD1 (6 bases). The CDR3 covers 16 residues. V was shortened by 4 bases and J by 1 base, with 16 bases between the two germline ends. Germline V gene lookup returns CDR1 SEHNR and CDR2 FQNEAQ (reference sequence). CDR3 amino acids: CASSSPPGTQNTEAFF. The DNA for the CDR3 is TGTGCCAGCAGCTCCCCTCCCGGGACACAGAACACTGAAGCTTTCTTT. The entire variable domain, with the rest obtained from reference TRBV7-9 and TRBJ1-1, is as follows: DTGVSQNPRHKITKRGQNVTFRCDPISEHNRLYWYRQTLGQGPEFLTYFQNEAQLEKSRLLSDRFSAERPKGSFSTLEIQRTEQGDSAMYLCASSSPPGTQNTEAFFGQGTRLTVV.

The chain carries TRBV30 and TRBJ1-4; D not certain. Trimming removed 2 bases from V and 7 bases from J, with 11 bases in between. CDR1 is GTSNPN, CDR2 SVGIG, per germline (reference sequence). The length of the CDR3 is 13 residues. The CDR3 DNA reads TGTGCCTGGAGTCCCCTCTCCTTTGAAAAACTGTTTTTT. The encoded protein is CAWSPLSFEKLFF. Full variable domain (outside the CDR3, taken from reference TRBV30 and TRBJ1-4): SQTIHQWPATLVQPVGSPLSLECTVEGTSNPNLYWYRQAAGRGLQLLFYSVGIGQISSEVPQNLSASRPQDRQFILSSKKLLLSDSGFYLCAWSPLSFEKLFFGSGTQLSVL.

A few counts support this clone. V is TRBV4-1 and J is TRBJ2-6; D is undetermined. V was trimmed by 3 bases and J by 3 bases, leaving 12 bases between them. This CDR3 region has 16 residues. The germline V gene has CDR1 MGHRA and CDR2 YSYEKL. The CDR3 coding sequence is TGCGCCAGCAGCCAGGGCCTTGGGCGTGGGGCCAACGTCCTGACTTTC. It is translated as CASSQGLGRGANVLTF.

The table lists this clone with a few counts. The V gene is TRBV7-8, the J gene TRBJ2-7; D not certain. This CDR3 is built from 15 residues. Germline V gene sequence: CDR1 SGHVS, CDR2 FQNEAQ. Deletions cut 1 base from V and 3 bases from J, with 13 bases between. The CDR3 here is CASSLEGAPYYEQYF. The CDR3 DNA reads TGTGCCAGCAGCTTAGAAGGAGCTCCGTACTACGAGCAGTACTTC.

The rearrangement uses TRBV5-1 and TRBJ2-7; 12 positions agree with TRBD2. V trimming: 0 bases; J trimming: 5 bases; junction bases outside the gene matches: 0. The CDR3 loop spans 14 amino acids. Germline V lookup: CDR1 SGHRS, CDR2 YFSETQ. CDR3 in amino acids: CASSLGLAGDEQYF. DNA for the CDR3: TGCGCCAGCAGCTTGGGACTAGCGGGAGACGAGCAGTACTTC.